The 2 T cell receptor beta chains below all came from one sample that was sequenced in a study of blood T cell repertoires in COVID-19. Assay used: immunoSEQ multiplex PCR; TCRdb lists only in-frame clones, some missing. The sample shows over 250,000 clones, about 80% of them seen only once. Sequenced sample: peripheral blood. Receptor source: a woman older than 75 with acute or convalescent COVID-19.

This rearrangement joins TRBV6-2 or TRBV6-3 to TRBJ1-5, with 7 nucleotides matching TRBD1. This CDR3 comprises 13 residues. Trimming removed 6 bases from V and 6 bases from J; junction bases left unmatched: 5. CDR1 and CDR2 from the germline V gene are MNHEY and SVGEGT. The CDR3 DNA reads TGTGCCAGCAGCCGACAGGGTGGTCAGCCCCAGCATTTT. Translating it yields CASSRQGGQPQHF.

The chain is built from TRBV28 and TRBJ2-1, with 8 nucleotides matching TRBD1. The CDR3 spans 14 residues. The germline V gene encodes CDR1 MDHEN and CDR2 SYDVKM. The chain's CDR3 is CAAGDTGGYNEQFF. The DNA for the CDR3 is TGTGCTGCAGGGGACACAGGGGGTTACAATGAGCAGTTCTTC.